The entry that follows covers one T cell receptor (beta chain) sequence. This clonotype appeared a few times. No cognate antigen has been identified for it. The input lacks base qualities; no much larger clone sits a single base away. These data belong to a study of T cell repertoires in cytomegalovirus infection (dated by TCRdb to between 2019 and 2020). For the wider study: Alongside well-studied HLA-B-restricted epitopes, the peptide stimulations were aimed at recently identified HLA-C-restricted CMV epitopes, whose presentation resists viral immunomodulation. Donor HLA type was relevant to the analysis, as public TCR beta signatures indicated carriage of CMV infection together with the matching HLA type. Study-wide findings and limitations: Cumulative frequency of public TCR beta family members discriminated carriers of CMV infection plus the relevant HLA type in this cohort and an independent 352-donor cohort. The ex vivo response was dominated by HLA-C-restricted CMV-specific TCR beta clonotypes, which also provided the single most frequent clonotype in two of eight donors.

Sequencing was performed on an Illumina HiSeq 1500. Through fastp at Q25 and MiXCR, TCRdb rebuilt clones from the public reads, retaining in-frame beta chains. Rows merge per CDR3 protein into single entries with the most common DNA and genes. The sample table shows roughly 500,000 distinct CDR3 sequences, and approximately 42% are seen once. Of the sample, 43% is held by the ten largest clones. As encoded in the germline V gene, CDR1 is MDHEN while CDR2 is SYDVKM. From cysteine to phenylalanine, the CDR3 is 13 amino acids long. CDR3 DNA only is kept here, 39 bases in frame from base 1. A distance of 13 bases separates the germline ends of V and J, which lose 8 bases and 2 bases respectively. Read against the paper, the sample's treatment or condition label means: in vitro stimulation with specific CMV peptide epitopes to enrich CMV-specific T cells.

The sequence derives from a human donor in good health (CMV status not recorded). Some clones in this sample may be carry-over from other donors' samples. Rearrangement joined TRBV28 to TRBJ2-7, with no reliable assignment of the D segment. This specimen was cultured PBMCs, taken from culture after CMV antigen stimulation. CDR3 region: CASGQRPPYEQYF. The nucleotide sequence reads TGTGCCAGCGGGCAGAGGCCCCCCTACGAGCAGTACTTC. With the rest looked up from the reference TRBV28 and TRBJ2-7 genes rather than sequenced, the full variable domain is DVKVTQSSRYLVKRTGEKVFLECVQDMDHENMFWYRQDPGLGLRLIYFSYDVKMKEKGDIPEGYSVSREKKERFSLILESASTNQTSMYLCASGQRPPYEQYFGPGTRLTVT.